This T cell receptor beta chain was captured in a study of a mutant IDH1 vaccine in newly diagnosed glioma. Study overall: Sex among treated patients split about 62% male, about 40% female; mean age was approximately 40 years.

TCRdb's table, derived via immunoSEQ multiplex PCR, lists solely in-frame clones and lacks some. Seen here are some 60,000 clones, 83% observed once, and the top ten hold under 4.5%. Regarding time point: week 47, end of study. Topical imiquimod accompanied each vaccine dose, which consisted of 300 ug of mutant IDH1 20-mer peptide. There were new WHO grade 3 or 4 astrocytomas in the donors, and these were IDH1-mutant and ATRX-lost. Study-wide points: Vaccine-induced immune responses were detected in 85% to 95% of patients.

Germline V CDR1 and CDR2: LNHDA, SQIVND (reference sequence). CDR3 length equals 13 residues. With 4 bases removed from V and 3 bases from J, the gap between germline ends came to 9 bases. This clone has more than one count but fewer than ten. Its cognate antigen is unknown. This sequence originates from a man aged 25-45 years with glioma. Sequences were derived from PBMCs, sampled from a glioma patient whose treatment included an IDH1 peptide vaccine. The rearrangement uses TRBV19 and TRBJ1-1, with D unclear. The CDR3 here is CASSNNRDTEAFF. CDR3 in DNA: TGTGCCAGTAGTAACAATCGGGACACTGAAGCTTTCTTT.